This T cell receptor (beta chain) was sequenced for a study of T cells in Graves' hyperthyroidism and ophthalmopathy. Investigators excluded patients with uncontrolled infection, other autoimmune disease, pregnancy or lactation. The diagnoses drew upon clinical symptoms, serum thyroxine and TRAb, thyroid ultrasound and orbital computed tomography. At first hyperthyroidism diagnosis, before any ophthalmopathy symptoms, the blood sample was collected. Amplification yielded TCR beta CDR3 regions, with RNA transcripts as the source. The primer set for the first-round RT-PCR of the TCR CDR3 was HTBI. TCRdb passed the multiplex PCR reads through MiXCR, listing each CDR3 protein once. In the table there are roughly 180,000 distinct CDR3 sequences, around 8.9% of which are singletons. This CDR3 spans 17 amino acids. Trimming took 0 bases from V and 5 from J, leaving 17 bases between them. Germline CDR1 and CDR2: LNHNV and YYDKDF (reference sequence).

This clonotype has ten or more counts. The antigen is undetermined. Study-level findings and limits: Most thyroid clonotypes expanded above 0.001 were also detected in blood.

The sequencing input was blood. The V and J genes are TRBV15 and TRBJ2-1; D uncertain. This clonotype was sampled from a woman aged 18-30 years with Graves' hyperthyroidism that later progressed to Graves' ophthalmopathy. CDR3 nucleotides: TGTGCCACCAGCAGAGACCGGTTAGGAGCGCGACACAATGAGCAGTTCTTC. Protein: CATSRDRLGARHNEQFF.